The TCR beta chain described here comes from a study of cytomegalovirus exposure and HLA in healthy donors (dated by TCRdb to 2016 to 2017). Broadly, across the study: An earlier analysis of several hundred of the donors reported 250 to 300 Gb of sequence data and some 100 million unique TCR beta sequences from approximately 180 million T cells. Roughly 300 gigabases of sequencing data and approximately 80 million unique TCR sequences were included in an early release covering over 600 HLA-typed donors. Of the roughly 400 genotyped donors, 81% were placed in the genetic ancestry cluster associated with self-reported Caucasian donors. The study was designed to test whether signatures of past pathogen exposure could be identified by cataloging public T cell receptors. Using immunosequencing, the study profiled T cell repertoires from fewer than 850 subjects and related those repertoires to cytomegalovirus serostatus. Along with the approximately 700-subject first cohort, a separate validation cohort of over a hundred different subjects was used. To predict cytomegalovirus infection status, the study brought together high-throughput TCR immunosequencing, statistical association of individual TCRs with disease status, and machine learning. A later analysis re-analyzed previously published TCR beta repertoires from about 600 donors and added high-resolution HLA genotyping to study TCR occurrence patterns. The later analysis used no new phenotypic data to find candidate immune exposures, relying instead on TCR beta sequences and their occurrence across donors. In an earlier analysis of 500 to 650 of the donors, high-throughput TCR beta sequencing was used to judge whether each TCR beta V gene segment behaved as functional or pseudogenic. Donor age, sex, ethnicity and CMV serostatus were compiled together with the repertoire data. A later genetic analysis took genome-wide SNP genotypes for about three fifths of the roughly 700 donors and used that subset as a discovery cohort. All discovery cohort repertoires had been generated on a single sequencing platform. HLA typing covered class I and class II loci at four-digit resolution. Typing coverage differed by locus: A, B, C, DRB1 and DQB1 were typed in about 620-640 donors, DQA1 in roughly 500, DPA1 in approximately 610, and DPB1 in roughly 450. Roughly five DR-DQ haplotypes were treated as single units for association and clustering because of strong linkage in the cohort. Among a few hundred genotyped donors of the cohort, an average of approximately 250,000 unique TCR beta nucleotide sequences were sequenced per donor, 15% to 20% of them non-productive. The paper's findings and limits, for the study overall: In a later analysis, TCR association rates were found to vary across HLA loci, with the most associated TCRs seen for DRB1 alleles and the fewest for HLA-C alleles. The cohort was sequenced for TCR beta chains only, and without alpha or paired-chain data the features that could be detected were limited. V-gene and J-gene trimming of TCR beta chains was associated with a missense DCLRE1C variant in a later genetic analysis, and the association was replicated in an independent cohort. Some IMGT-functional V segments, including TRBV6-2 and TRBV6-3, could not be distinguished by the 87-base-pair reads and were therefore excluded. The classifier was reported to diagnose cytomegalovirus status with high specificity and sensitivity in both the original and validation cohorts. The presence/absence analyses assumed that sequencing depth was roughly uniform across donors, and that assumption may not be true. Because HLA typing was unavailable for some donors at each locus, only the typed subset was used in association tests. A further reported finding was that TCR beta sequences accurately predicted the HLA-A and HLA-B alleles for most subjects in the first cohort. The authors suggested that the approach could potentially be extended to other disease states and immunological phenotypes. In a later analysis, more than 15,000 TCR beta sequences were associated with specific HLA alleles at a false discovery rate of 0.05. A later genetic analysis reported fewer N-insertions in productive TCRs among donors in an Asian-associated ancestry cluster than the roughly 690-donor mean. The only immune exposure information available for the cohort was CMV serostatus. Compared with equally common non-associated chains, HLA-associated TCR beta chains in a later analysis were more clonally expanded and had lower generation probabilities. Because counts were too low, about 15 rarely observed V segments, including chromosome 9 orphons, were left out of the earlier analysis of approximately 500 of the donors. When HLA alleles, especially DR and DQ, strongly co-occurred, attributing TCR associations to individual alleles was difficult. A cluster of highly shared sequence variants was judged likely to be a technical artifact of the sequencing pipeline. An earlier analysis of around 540 of the donors showed that most TCR beta V segments appeared in productive rearrangements either about 87% or about 30% of the time, which broadly matched IMGT annotations. Several of the top co-occurrence clusters appeared to be linked to parvovirus B19, influenza, CMV and Epstein-Barr virus, according to a later analysis. While some public TCRs were present in many individuals, most TCR sequences turned up only very rarely across donors. According to a later analysis, most CMV-associated TCR beta chains appeared to be HLA-restricted, and the HLA associations seemed to be driven largely by CMV exposure. A few of the identified cytomegalovirus-associated TCR beta chains were confirmed in vitro to be specific for cytomegalovirus antigens. The study gave a list of around 170 TCR beta chains associated with cytomegalovirus. Correlated functional status among segregating V segments might be attributable to linkage disequilibrium, but an unknown experimental factor could not be ruled out.

The CDR3 sequence holds 13 residues, the cysteine and phenylalanine included. Just CDR3 DNA is preserved here, 39 bases in frame from base 1. The CDR1 and CDR2 encoded by the germline V gene (reference sequence) are MNHNY and SVGAGI. The junction carries 12 bases between V and J, which are trimmed by 6 bases and 4 bases respectively. In regard to this clone: Its antigen is unknown. Base qualities are not provided; no much larger clone lies one nucleotide away.

Libraries were prepared through the immunoSEQ multiplex PCR assay. A mixture of 60 forward primers for TCR Vbeta segments and 13 reverse primers for TCR Jbeta segments was used in the multiplex PCR. The CDR3 region of rearranged TCR beta genes was amplified from genomic DNA with a multiplex PCR assay. The Illumina HiSeq System was used to sequence the amplified TCR beta libraries as 87-base-pair reads. As for the original processing: A later analysis counted some 80 million unique TCR beta chains across the 650 to 800 repertoires, and around 9.9 million of these chains were shared by at least two donors. Raw reads were error-corrected and collapsed into unique sequences with a nearest-neighbor algorithm that merged closely related sequences to remove PCR and sequencing errors. V, D and J gene segments were assigned by aligning CDR3 sequences to IMGT reference sequences. For a sequence to be retained, at least a six-nucleotide match to both a V gene segment and a J gene segment was required. A rearrangement was called productive if the CDR3 had no stop codons and remained in frame with V and J, and every other rearrangement was called non-productive. Following IMGT convention, CDR3 was defined as the stretch from the second conserved V-encoded cysteine to the conserved J-encoded phenylalanine. Sequences without an unambiguous match to a single V gene segment were excluded from the earlier analysis of over 500 of the donors. An earlier analysis of a few hundred of the donors classified V segments as functional when productive rearrangements were above 56.7% and as segregating when the standard deviation between donors was above 5%. A statistical classification framework was built for diagnosing cytomegalovirus status from the catalog of TCR beta chain sequences. V and J gene assignment, in a later analysis, came from comparing TCR nucleotide sequences with IMGT/GENE-DB human TR gene sequences. Using the TCRdist pipeline, a later analysis assigned CDR3 sequences along with most-parsimonious VDJ recombination scenarios. In a later analysis, each TCR beta chain was defined by its CDR3 amino acid sequence together with its V-gene family, and reads without a unique V-gene family were excluded. To address suspected cross-contamination and a sequencing artifact, a later analysis removed over 500 highly shared, low-generation-probability nucleotide sequences. For each public chain, a later analysis derived a clonal expansion index from normalized ranks of inferred template counts within each repertoire. In a later analysis, generation probabilities were computed with a VDJ recombination model fitted to out-of-frame rearrangements, and the resulting probabilities were checked against IGoR. In a later analysis, hypergeometric tests were used to score TCR-TCR, TCR-HLA and TCR-CMV co-occurrence, with a repertoire-size bias correction applied to TCR pairs. A later analysis estimated false discovery rates by permuting HLA or CMV assignments 20 times. In a later analysis, co-occurring TCRs were grouped using DBSCAN, with TCRdist sequence similarity added in when clustering inside HLA-allele-positive subsets. Repertoires with fewer than 30,000 or more than 120,000 public chains were left out of co-occurrence clustering, as were a handful of repertoires with anomalous nucleotide sharing. TCRdb retrieved this table from immuneACCESS and kept in-frame rearrangements only. Not all clones are present; in checked studies, unresolved V genes account for under half, and no reason is known for the remainder. Clone size and the V and J calls come from that table; the DNA yielded D and trimming. Here the sample has 100,000 to 150,000 clones; approximately 80% occur a single time. The ten largest clones represent more than 4% of the sample.

The cohort comprised fewer than 750 healthy bone marrow donors. At the time of sampling, all cohort members were nominally healthy, though unrecorded immune exposures were likely present. The donor tested CMV seropositive and was one of the 289 seropositive cohort members. Each donor provided a peripheral blood sample, and peripheral blood mononuclear cells were used for TCR beta sequencing. The Qiagen DNeasy Blood Extraction Kit was used to extract genomic DNA from the blood cell samples. The TCR was taken from a male donor in good health and CMV-seropositive. The sample was PBMCs. The receptor chain draws on TRBV6-6 and TRBJ1-2; TRBD1 is possibly the D segment (6 matching bases). This receptor has the CDR3 CASRDGQIYGYTF. The DNA reads as follows: TGTGCCAGCAGAGATGGACAGATCTATGGCTACACCTTC.